Below, 13 T cell receptor beta chains from the same sample are listed, as sequenced in a study of blood T cell repertoires in COVID-19. Produced via immunoSEQ multiplex PCR; TCRdb's table is partial and in-frame only. The data hold roughly 160,000 clones, with around nine tenths observed a single time. Sequencing was performed on peripheral blood. These receptors were collected from a woman aged 80 or over with COVID-19, enrolled during active disease.

The gene calls are TRBV27 and TRBJ2-7, with 12 bases matching TRBD2. This CDR3 spans 13 amino acids. Germline loops: CDR1 MNHEY, CDR2 SMNVEV (reference sequence). After removal of 4 bases from V and 5 bases from J, the junction contained 0 bases not matched to a gene. The CDR3 nucleotides are TGTGCCAGCAGTTGGACTAGCGGGGACGAGCAGTACTTC. Translated: CASSWTSGDEQYF.

The V and J genes are TRBV28 and TRBJ1-2; D ambiguous. Germline CDR1 reads MDHEN; CDR2 reads SYDVKM. Deletions cut 7 bases from V and 4 bases from J, with 19 bases between. This CDR3 contains 15 residues. CDR3 sequence reads: CASTPRPEAPYGYTF. CDR3 bases: TGTGCCAGCACCCCCCGGCCTGAGGCTCCCTATGGCTACACCTTC.

This clone has a single count. The rearrangement uses TRBV28 and TRBJ2-7, with 14 positions matching TRBD2. This CDR3 spans 15 amino acids. J was trimmed by 5 bases and V by 5 bases; bases with no gene match: 5. Germline lookup yields CDR1 MDHEN and CDR2 SYDVKM. In nucleotides, the CDR3 is TGTGCCAGCAGTGTGACTAGCGGGAGGGTGGACGAGCAGTACTTC. Protein product: CASSVTSGRVDEQYF.

The V call is TRBV28, the J call TRBJ1-2; 9 bases align to TRBD1. The V segment lost 2 bases and the J segment 8 bases; nucleotides outside the gene matches: 15. The CDR3 extends over 17 amino acids. CDR1 is MDHEN, CDR2 SYDVKM, per germline. The CDR3, as DNA: TGTGCCAGCAGTTTAGCCGGGACAGGGAAAATATCTCGGGGCTACACCTTC. Protein sequence: CASSLAGTGKISRGYTF.

The V gene is TRBV6-5, the J gene TRBJ2-2; 8 nucleotides align to TRBD1. The trim removed 6 bases at V and 5 bases at J, leaving 2 bases unmatched. There are 13 residues in the CDR3. The germline V gene encodes CDR1 MNHEY and CDR2 SVGAGI. In DNA, the CDR3 is TGTGCCAGCAGGGGGGACAGGACCGGGGAGCTGTTTTTT. It specifies CASRGDRTGELFF.

V is TRBV12-3 or TRBV12-4 and J is TRBJ1-1; possibly TRBD1 for D (5 bases). Trimming stripped 5 bases from V and 10 bases from J, with 14 bases between. This CDR3 is 12 amino acids long. The CDR3 sequence: CASSTRRGAAFF. The CDR3 coding sequence is TGTGCCAGCAGTACCCGTAGGGGTGCAGCTTTCTTT.

The chain combines TRBV6-2 or TRBV6-3 with TRBJ2-1; TRBD1 aligns across 9 bases. CDR1 and CDR2 (germline): MNHEY, SVGEGT. After removal of 6 bases from V and 2 bases from J, the junction contained 2 bases not matched to a gene. This CDR3 has 14 amino acids. CDR3 protein: CASSWDRAYNEQFF. CDR3 DNA sequence: TGTGCCAGCAGCTGGGACAGGGCCTACAATGAGCAGTTCTTC.

V is TRBV4-3 and J is TRBJ2-2, with D tentatively TRBD1 (6 bases). With 3 bases removed from V and 0 bases from J, the gap between germline ends came to 14 bases. The CDR3 consists of 17 residues. Germline V gene sequence: CDR1 LGHNA, CDR2 YSLEER. CDR3 in amino acids: CASSQEPGTTNTGELFF. The CDR3 DNA follows: TGCGCCAGCAGCCAGGAACCCGGGACAACGAACACCGGGGAGCTGTTTTTT.

The chain employs TRBV19 and TRBJ2-3; possibly TRBD2 for D (6 bases). CDR1 is LNHDA, CDR2 SQIVND, per germline (reference sequence). This CDR3 contains 15 residues. Trimming removed 2 bases at V and 2 bases at J, with 11 bases between. The CDR3 region has the DNA TGTGCCAGTAGTATAAGGAGGGCAGACACAGATACGCAGTATTTT. Its translation is CASSIRRADTDTQYF.

The chain employs TRBV28 and TRBJ1-2; 8 bases match TRBD1. The V segment lost 5 bases and the J segment 6 bases; nucleotides outside the gene matches: 14. Germline V gene data show CDR1 as MDHEN and CDR2 as SYDVKM. The CDR3 has 16 residues. Here the CDR3 reads CASSIGQGLPIHGYTF. As DNA, the CDR3 is TGTGCCAGCAGTATCGGACAGGGACTTCCTATTCATGGCTACACCTTC.

The chain recombines TRBV9 with TRBJ2-7; TRBD1 aligns across 8 bases. This CDR3 spans 15 amino acids. Unmatched junction bases numbered 7, after V lost 3 bases and J lost 2 bases. CDR1 SGDLS and CDR2 YYNGEE come from the germline V gene. The CDR3 region has the DNA TGTGCCAGCAGCGCCGGGACAGGAACGACCTACGAGCAGTACTTC. It translates to CASSAGTGTTYEQYF.

The V call is TRBV28, the J call TRBJ1-1, with TRBD1 as a possible D gene (5 bases). V was pared by 7 bases and J by 4 bases, with 13 bases between. This CDR3 region has 13 residues. Germline CDR1 reads MDHEN; CDR2 reads SYDVKM. CDR3 nucleotide sequence: TGTGCCAGCAATGGGGGAGGAATCACTGAAGCTTTCTTT. Amino acids: CASNGGGITEAFF. The variable domain in full, with the rest retrieved from reference TRBV28 and TRBJ1-1, is DVKVTQSSRYLVKRTGEKVFLECVQDMDHENMFWYRQDPGLGLRLIYFSYDVKMKEKGDIPEGYSVSREKKERFSLILESASTNQTSMYLCASNGGGITEAFFGQGTRLTVV.

The V call is TRBV10-3, the J call TRBJ2-7; 9 bases line up with TRBD1. The CDR3 loop spans 14 amino acids. Germline V gene sequence: CDR1 ENHRY, CDR2 SYGVKD. V lost 7 bases to trimming and J lost 5 bases; unmatched junction nucleotides: 9. CDR3 residues: CAITPGQGGNEQYF. The CDR3 DNA reads TGTGCCATCACGCCGGGACAGGGAGGAAACGAGCAGTACTTC.